One and the same sample provided the 19 T cell receptor beta chains below, sequenced in a study of somatic mutations in cytotoxic T cells in rheumatoid arthritis. The data were produced by immunoSEQ multiplex PCR, yet TCRdb's version contains in-frame clones alone and is incomplete. Of some 14,000 clones in the sample, about three quarters were seen once. The sequencing sample was made of CD8+ T cells sorted from blood. These receptors were obtained from an adult with rheumatoid arthritis.

The rearrangement uses TRBV7-7 and TRBJ2-1; 9 bases line up with TRBD2. Germline assignment: CDR1 SSHAT and CDR2 FNYEAQ (reference sequence). CDR3 length: 13 residues. J gave up 9 bases and V 5 bases, and 5 bases lay outside the gene matches. CDR3 amino acids: CASSRTSATEQFF. CDR3 bases: TGTGCCAGCAGCCGGACTAGCGCCACTGAGCAGTTCTTC.

The chain uses TRBV27 and TRBJ2-1; D uncertain. Germline V gene sequence: CDR1 MNHEY, CDR2 SMNVEV (reference sequence). Trimming took off 5 bases at V and 0 bases at J, with 5 bases between the two ends. CDR3 size: 13 residues. The CDR3 loop reads CASSGFSYNEQFF. DNA of the CDR3: TGTGCCAGCAGTGGATTCTCCTACAATGAGCAGTTCTTC.

The table lists this clone with a count of one. The chain links TRBV2 to TRBJ2-7; D is perhaps TRBD1 or TRBD2 (6 bases each). Germline V gives CDR1 SNHLY, CDR2 FYNNEI. Trimming left V 0 bases short and J 0 bases short, with 12 bases between. This CDR3 has 16 residues. The CDR3, as DNA: TGTGCCAGCAGTGAAGCGCTGAGGGGGGCCTCCTACGAGCAGTACTTC. Protein product: CASSEALRGASYEQYF.

The gene calls are TRBV6-1 and TRBJ1-5; 10 bases map to TRBD1. CDR3 length: 18 amino acids. V dropped 1 base and J dropped 0; count of bases not matched to a gene: 6. CDR1 MNHNS and CDR2 SASEGT come from the germline V gene. DNA of the CDR3: TGTGCCAGCAGTGAAGGGGAGACAGGGGGCCTTAGCAATCAGCCCCAGCATTTT. Amino acid sequence: CASSEGETGGLSNQPQHF.

This chain uses TRBV19 with TRBJ1-5; D possibly corresponds to TRBD1 (6 bases). Trimming removed 5 bases at V and 1 base at J, with 18 bases between. The germline CDR1 and CDR2 sequences are LNHDA and SQIVND (reference sequence). The CDR3 length is 17 residues. CDR3 sequence reads: CASSVMGGELSNQPQHF. CDR3 sequence (DNA): TGTGCCAGTAGTGTCATGGGGGGCGAGTTAAGCAATCAGCCCCAGCATTTT.

The rearrangement links TRBV6-5 to TRBJ2-7; D gene uncertain. This CDR3 comprises 14 residues. Germline loops: CDR1 MNHEY, CDR2 SVGAGI. V lost 0 bases, J lost 2 bases, and 8 bases lay in between. For the CDR3, the DNA is TGTGCCAGCAGTTACTCCTCGAGTCCCTACGAGCAGTACTTC. It translates to CASSYSSSPYEQYF.

The CDR3 DNA reads TGTGCCAGCAGTTTAAGTTCCTCTGGGGCCAACGTCCTGACTTTC. It is translated as CASSLSSSGANVLTF. The chain carries TRBV27 and TRBJ2-6; D gene unclear. Germline V gene data show CDR1 as MNHEY and CDR2 as SMNVEV (reference sequence). Trimming shortened V by 2 bases and J by 0 bases, and 5 bases separated the two germline ends. The CDR3 sequence is 15 residues long.

This clone was detected a few times. This chain joins TRBV2 and TRBJ1-6; 9 bases match TRBD1. CDR1 and CDR2 from the germline V gene are SNHLY and FYNNEI. This CDR3 spans 15 amino acids. The trim removed 7 bases at V and 4 bases at J, leaving 5 bases unmatched. In DNA form, the CDR3 reads TGTGCCAGCACTGCCGGGACAGGGTATAATTCACCCCTCCACTTT. This encodes CASTAGTGYNSPLHF.

The chain links TRBV19 to TRBJ1-5, with D perhaps matching TRBD1 (6 bases). The CDR3 sequence is 16 residues long. Germline CDR1 reads LNHDA; CDR2 reads SQIVND (reference sequence). Trimming removed 3 bases from V and 2 bases from J, with 14 bases in between. Written as DNA, the CDR3 is TGTGCCAGTAGTATTGGAGGGGGGCGCGGCAATCAGCCCCAGCATTTT. Amino acid sequence: CASSIGGGRGNQPQHF.

The chain recombines TRBV29-1 with TRBJ2-7; 15 bases map to TRBD2. The CDR3 runs 18 residues. After removal of 5 bases from V and 6 bases from J, the junction contained 17 bases not matched to a gene. Germline loops: CDR1 SQVTM, CDR2 ANQGSEA. CDR3 DNA sequence: TGCAGCGTTCGGGGACTAGCGGGAGGAGAGAGGGGACCTCTCGAGCAGTACTTC. Protein sequence: CSVRGLAGGERGPLEQYF.

Comment on this clone: The junction departs from germline at one end; a sequencing error may be responsible. The rearrangement joins TRBV27 to TRBJ1-1; no definite D call. Germline-derived CDR1 and CDR2 are MNHEY and SMNVEV (reference sequence). The CDR3 is 13 amino acids. DNA for the CDR3: TGTGCCAGCACTTTATCCCTGAACACTGAAGCTTTCTTT. Translation gives CASTLSLNTEAFF.

The rearrangement links TRBV9 to TRBJ1-3, with D unresolved. Trimming removed 3 bases at V and 4 bases at J, with 8 bases between. Germline-derived CDR1 and CDR2 are SGDLS and YYNGEE. The CDR3 is made up of 13 amino acids. The CDR3 loop is CASSEGPGNTIYF. Written as DNA, the CDR3 is TGTGCCAGCAGCGAAGGCCCCGGAAACACCATATATTTT.

This clone has a handful of counts. The rearrangement joins TRBV7-9 to TRBJ2-1; TRBD1 is a possible D gene (5 bases). V was cut by 5 bases and J by 7 bases, with 9 bases left in between. Germline loops: CDR1 SEHNR, CDR2 FQNEAQ (reference sequence). This CDR3 has 12 amino acids. The CDR3 DNA reads TGTGCCAGCAGCCTCAGGGCAAATGAGCAGTTCTTC. It translates to CASSLRANEQFF.

This sequence joins TRBV6-5 and TRBJ2-7; D uncertain. Trimming shortened V by 2 bases and J by 2 bases, and 10 bases separated the two germline ends. Germline values: CDR1 MNHEY, CDR2 SVGAGI. The CDR3 runs 14 residues. This CDR3 reads CASSYRQATYEQYF. CDR3 nucleotide sequence: TGTGCCAGCAGTTACCGGCAGGCGACCTACGAGCAGTACTTC.

Only one count was recorded for this clone. The chain combines TRBV13 with TRBJ2-1; 7 bases line up with TRBD2. V dropped 1 base and J dropped 5; count of bases not matched to a gene: 8. The CDR3 totals 16 residues. Germline V gene data show CDR1 as PRHDT and CDR2 as FYEKMQ (reference sequence). In DNA form, the CDR3 reads TGTGCCAGCAGCTTAGTAGGGACTACGACTGACAATGAGCAGTTCTTC. This sequence encodes CASSLVGTTTDNEQFF. The full variable domain, with the rest looked up from reference TRBV13 and TRBJ2-1, is AAGVIQSPRHLIKEKRETATLKCYPIPRHDTVYWYQQGPGQDPQFLISFYEKMQSDKGSIPDRFSAQQFSDYHSELNMSSLELGDSALYFCASSLVGTTTDNEQFFGPGTRLTVL.

CDR3 residues: CASRLSGRGTGELFF. Written as DNA, the CDR3 is TGTGCCAGCCGACTTAGCGGGAGAGGCACCGGGGAGCTGTTTTTT. The J gene is TRBJ2-2, the V gene TRBV7-9; 9 positions match TRBD2. Looked up from germline, CDR1 is SEHNR and CDR2 is FQNEAQ (reference sequence). There are 15 residues in the CDR3. The J segment lost 4 bases and the V segment lost 8 bases, leaving 8 bases of the junction unmatched.

J is TRBJ2-3 and V is TRBV7-8; possibly TRBD2 for D (5 bases). Germline CDR1 and CDR2: SGHVS and FQNEAQ. The CDR3 has 16 amino acids. With 4 bases removed from V and 3 bases from J, the gap between germline ends came to 17 bases. In DNA form, the CDR3 reads TGTGCCAGCAGCTCACTAAATAAGCGGTTTACAGATACGCAGTATTTT. This codes for CASSSLNKRFTDTQYF.

The J gene is TRBJ2-3, the V gene TRBV5-6; perhaps D is TRBD1 or TRBD2 (5 bases each). The V gene's germline CDR1 is SGHDT and CDR2 YYEEEE. The CDR3 covers 15 residues. Trimming stripped 0 bases from V and 2 bases from J, with 10 bases between. CDR3 loop: CASSLDGGVTDTQYF. CDR3 bases: TGTGCCAGCAGCTTGGATGGGGGAGTCACAGATACGCAGTATTTT.

The V gene is TRBV11-2, the J gene TRBJ2-1; D ambiguous. This CDR3 is 11 amino acids long. The V end was cut by 5 bases, the J end by 5 bases, with 4 bases between. The germline V gene encodes CDR1 SGHAT and CDR2 FQNNGV. The CDR3 is CASSQNNEQFF. The CDR3 region has the DNA TGTGCCAGCAGCCAGAACAATGAGCAGTTCTTC. The whole variable domain, remainder taken from reference TRBV11-2 and TRBJ2-1, is EAGVAQSPRYKIIEKRQSVAFWCNPISGHATLYWYQQILGQGPKLLIQFQNNGVVDDSQLPKDRFSAERLKGVDSTLKIQPAKLEDSAVYLCASSQNNEQFFGPGTRLTVL.